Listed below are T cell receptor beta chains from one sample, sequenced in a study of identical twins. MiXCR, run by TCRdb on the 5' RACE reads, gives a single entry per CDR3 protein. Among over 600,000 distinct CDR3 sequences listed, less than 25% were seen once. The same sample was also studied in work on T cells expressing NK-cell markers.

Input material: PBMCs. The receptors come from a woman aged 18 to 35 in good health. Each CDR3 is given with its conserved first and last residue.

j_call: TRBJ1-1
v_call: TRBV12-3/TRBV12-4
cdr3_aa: CASSLGDRWNTEAFF

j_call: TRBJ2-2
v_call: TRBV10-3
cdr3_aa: CAISSTGINTGELFF

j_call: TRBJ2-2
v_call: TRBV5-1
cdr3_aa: CASSPDSPPFNTGELFF

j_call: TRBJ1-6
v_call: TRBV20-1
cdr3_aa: CSARASNSPLHF

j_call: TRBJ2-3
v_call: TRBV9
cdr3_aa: CASSVYSRVTDTQYF

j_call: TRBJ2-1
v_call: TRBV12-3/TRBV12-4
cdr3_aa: CASSFRVPEQFF

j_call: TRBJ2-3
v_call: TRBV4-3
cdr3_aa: CASSQGTGGADTQYF

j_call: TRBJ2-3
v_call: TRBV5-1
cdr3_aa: CASSPGTSVTTDTQYF

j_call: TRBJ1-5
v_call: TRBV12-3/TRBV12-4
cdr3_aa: CASSPAWSRPQHF

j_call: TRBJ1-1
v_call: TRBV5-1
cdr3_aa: CASSLGQGIEAFF

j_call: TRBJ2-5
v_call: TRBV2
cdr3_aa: CASLTRETQYF

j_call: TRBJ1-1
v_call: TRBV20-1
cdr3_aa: CSARSRDRDTEAFF

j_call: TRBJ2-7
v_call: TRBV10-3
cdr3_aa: CAISLDSYEQYF

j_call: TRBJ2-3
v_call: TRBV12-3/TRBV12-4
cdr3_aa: CASSLGTSGRTQYF

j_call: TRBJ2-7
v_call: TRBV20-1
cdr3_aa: CSALLTGTTGPYEQYF

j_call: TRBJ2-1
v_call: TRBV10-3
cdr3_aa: CAISEPRQDSIF

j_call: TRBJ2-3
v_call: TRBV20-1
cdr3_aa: CSARGLGTDTQYF

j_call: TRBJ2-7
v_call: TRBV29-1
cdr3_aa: CSVEKNSPYEQYF

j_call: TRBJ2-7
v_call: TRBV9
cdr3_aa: CASSSGGQSSYEQYF

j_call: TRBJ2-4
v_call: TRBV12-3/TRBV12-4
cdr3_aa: CASSLWVGGAVQRAKNIQYF

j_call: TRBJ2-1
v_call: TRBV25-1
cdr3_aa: CASRRAGGQGEQFF

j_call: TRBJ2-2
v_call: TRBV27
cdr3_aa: CASSSVGKAGELFF

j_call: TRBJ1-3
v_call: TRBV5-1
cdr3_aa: CASSGTDSGNTIYF

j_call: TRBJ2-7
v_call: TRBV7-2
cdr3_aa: CASSSRQGREQYF

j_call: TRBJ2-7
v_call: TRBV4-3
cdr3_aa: CASSQEPPSAGGEQYF

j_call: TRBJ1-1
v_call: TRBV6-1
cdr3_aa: CASRPGTGARIRTEAFF

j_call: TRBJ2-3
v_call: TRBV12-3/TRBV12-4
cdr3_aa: CASSSRTSGITDTQYF

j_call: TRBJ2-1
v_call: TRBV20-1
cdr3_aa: CSARDPKRGENNEQFF

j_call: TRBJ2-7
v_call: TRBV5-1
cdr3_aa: CASSPEVGTSYEQYF